This is a list of T cell receptor beta chains from one sample in a study of beta chain features in type 1 diabetes. TCRdb keeps only in-frame clones here, not all; method: immunoSEQ multiplex PCR. The table lists 360,000 or so clones, around 19% of them singletons. Sequenced sample: naive CD4+ T cells from blood. The source of these receptors is a young woman in good health. Each CDR3 is given with its conserved first and last residue. The D gene is left open where the match is weak. Clone sizes are given selectively: once, few, many, or a class where the clone is expanded.

V gene	D gene	J gene	clone size	CDR3 length	CDR3 DNA	CDR3 protein
TRBV12-5	TRBD2	TRBJ2-1	.	17	TGTGCTAGTGGTTTGGTACTAGCGGACAGCTCCTACAATGAGCAGTTCTTC	CASGLVLADSSYNEQFF
TRBV7-3	.	TRBJ2-2	.	16	TGTGCCAGCAGCTTATACGGTGGAGTGAACACCGGGGAGCTGTTTTTT	CASSLYGGVNTGELFF
TRBV25-1	.	TRBJ2-7	.	15	TGTGCCAGCAGTGCAGTGAAGGGGTCCACCTACGAGCAGTACTTC	CASSAVKGSTYEQYF
TRBV25-1	.	TRBJ1-6	.	16	TGTGCCAGCAGTGCCCAGCGGGGGGATTGGAATTCACCCCTCCACTTT	CASSAQRGDWNSPLHF
TRBV7-9	.	TRBJ1-1	.	11	TGTGCCAGCAGCTCGACTGTGGGAGCTTTCTTT	CASSSTVGAFF
TRBV5-1	TRBD2	TRBJ2-7	.	14	TGCGCCAGCAGCTGGGGGACTAGCGGGCGCGAGCAGTACTTC	CASSWGTSGREQYF
TRBV7-8	.	TRBJ1-4	.	16	TGTGCCAGCAGCTTCCGTGGGCGCTCAACTAATGAAAAACTGTTTTTT	CASSFRGRSTNEKLFF
TRBV2	.	TRBJ1-5	.	17	TGTGCCAGCAGTGAGGATCCTAGGGAGAATGGCAATCAGCCCCAGCATTTT	CASSEDPRENGNQPQHF
TRBV15	TRBD1	TRBJ1-2	few	14	TGTGCCACCAGCAGAGATGTGACAGGGACTGGCTACACCTTC	CATSRDVTGTGYTF
TRBV7-2	TRBD1	TRBJ2-7	few	12	TGTGCCAGCAGCTTCCCCCGGGACAGGGGGTACTTC	CASSFPRDRGYF
TRBV9	TRBD2	TRBJ2-5	.	16	TGTGCCAGCAGCCCGGGACTAGCGGGACTACAAGAGACCCAGTACTTC	CASSPGLAGLQETQYF
TRBV7-8	TRBD1	TRBJ1-4	.	14	TGTGCCAGCAGCTTTGGACAGGGGGATGAAAAACTGTTTTTT	CASSFGQGDEKLFF
TRBV14	.	TRBJ2-7	.	16	TGTGCCAGCAGCCAAGGGGGCGGACCTCTAATCCACGAGCAGTACTTC	CASSQGGGPLIHEQYF
TRBV7-3	.	TRBJ1-1	.	14	TGTGCCAGCAGCTCAGTAGGGGGGGGCACTGAAGCTTTCTTT	CASSSVGGGTEAFF
TRBV25-1	TRBD2	TRBJ2-4	few	13	TGTGCCAGCTCCGGAGCGGGGGAGAACATTCAGTACTTC	CASSGAGENIQYF
TRBV19	.	TRBJ2-7	.	16	TGTGCCGCCAGTACCATCCCAGGTTCGAGCTCCTACGAGCAGTACTTC	CAASTIPGSSSYEQYF
TRBV5-1	TRBD2	TRBJ2-7	few	15	TGCGCCAGCAGGGCTAGCGGGGTCTCCTCCTACGAGCAGTACTTC	CASRASGVSSYEQYF
TRBV28	TRBD1	TRBJ2-3	few	15	TGTGCCAGCAGTTCCCCTCAGGGGGTCACAGATACGCAGTATTTT	CASSSPQGVTDTQYF
TRBV27	.	TRBJ2-7	.	13	TGTGCCAGCAGTTTTGCCGGGAGCGACGAGCAGTACTTC	CASSFAGSDEQYF
TRBV13	.	TRBJ1-2	.	15	TGTGCCAGCAGCTCTCAAAGCCCGGCTAACTATGGCTACACCTTC	CASSSQSPANYGYTF
TRBV6-5	TRBD1	TRBJ1-1	few	13	TGTGCCAGCAGTTCTCCACAGGGGGGGAGGGCTTTCTTT	CASSSPQGGRAFF
TRBV27	TRBD2	TRBJ2-7	.	14	TGTGCCAGCAGTCGGACTAGCGGGGGCTACGAGCAGTACTTC	CASSRTSGGYEQYF
TRBV7-9	TRBD1	TRBJ1-2	.	15	TGTGCCAGCAGCCCCGGACAGGGTGACTACTATGGCTACACCTTC	CASSPGQGDYYGYTF
TRBV19	.	TRBJ1-6	few	14	TGTGCCAGTAGCGGCCGGACAGCGAATTCACCCCTCCACTTT	CASSGRTANSPLHF
TRBV7-2	TRBD1	TRBJ2-3	few	15	TGTGCCAGCAGCAGGAACAGGGGTAGCACAGATACGCAGTATTTT	CASSRNRGSTDTQYF
TRBV10-3	.	TRBJ2-7	few	12	TGTGCCATCAGTGAGGGCAGCTACGAGCAGTACTTC	CAISEGSYEQYF
TRBV4-1	.	TRBJ2-4	few	14	TGCGCCAGCAGCCCCAAGGCCCTCGGGAACATTCAGTACTTC	CASSPKALGNIQYF
TRBV6-5	.	TRBJ2-1	.	14	TGTGCCAGCGGGGGGGCGAGCTCCTACAATGAGCAGTTCTTC	CASGGASSYNEQFF
TRBV30	.	TRBJ1-2	.	13	TGTGCCTGGAGTGCCTACCTTGCGGGGGGCTACACCTTC	CAWSAYLAGGYTF
TRBV7-9	.	TRBJ1-1	few	14	TGTGCCAGCAGCTTATTTGTCTTGAACACTGAAGCTTTCTTT	CASSLFVLNTEAFF
TRBV28	TRBD2	TRBJ2-5	few	18	TGTGCCAGCAGTTGGAATAGCGGGGGTACCCGCATGGGAGAGACCCAGTACTTC	CASSWNSGGTRMGETQYF
TRBV9	TRBD2	TRBJ2-2	.	17	TGTGCCAGCAGCGTAGCTGGGCGGGGGGGAAGTACCGGGGAGCTGTTTTTT	CASSVAGRGGSTGELFF
TRBV7-9	.	TRBJ1-2	few	13	TGTGCCAGCAGCCGTGGGGCTACGGAGGGCTACACCTTC	CASSRGATEGYTF
TRBV10-3	TRBD1	TRBJ1-4	few	13	TGTGCCATCAGCGCGGGACAGAATGAAAAACTGTTTTTT	CAISAGQNEKLFF
TRBV5-1	.	TRBJ2-7	.	12	TGCGCCAGCAGCTTGGAATTGGCCGAGCAGTACTTC	CASSLELAEQYF
TRBV25-1	.	TRBJ2-3	.	15	TGTGCCAGCAGTGCCCGGGGGGCCGGGATAGATACGCAGTATTTT	CASSARGAGIDTQYF
TRBV6-5	.	TRBJ2-6	few	15	TGTGCCAGCAGTTACGAAGGGGCCGGGGCCAACGTCCTGACTTTC	CASSYEGAGANVLTF
TRBV29-1	.	TRBJ1-1	.	13	TGCAGCGCTAGAGCTACACTGAACACTGAAGCTTTCTTT	CSARATLNTEAFF
TRBV6-5	.	TRBJ2-7	few	11	TGTGCCAGCAGCCGGGGCTACGAGCAGTACTTC	CASSRGYEQYF
TRBV10-3	.	TRBJ2-3	once	14	TGTGCCATCAATCAACTACCTCGCGTGGATACGCAGTATTTT	CAINQLPRVDTQYF
TRBV5-1	.	TRBJ2-3	.	13	TGCGCCAGCAGCTCTCACATCACAGATACGCAGTATTTT	CASSSHITDTQYF
TRBV18	.	TRBJ1-1	.	14	TGTGCCAGCTCGGGAGGGGTGGCGGACACTGAAGCTTTCTTT	CASSGGVADTEAFF
TRBV15	.	TRBJ1-2	.	15	TGTGCCACCAGCGGATTCTTGCGGGCTAACTATGGCTACACCTTC	CATSGFLRANYGYTF
TRBV7-3	TRBD1	TRBJ1-5	few	13	TGTGCCAGCAGCGTCGGACAGGATCAGCCCCAGCATTTT	CASSVGQDQPQHF
TRBV19	.	TRBJ2-1	few	13	TGTGCCAGTAGTACCGATACCGGAGATGAGCAGTTCTTC	CASSTDTGDEQFF
TRBV12-5	.	TRBJ1-1	.	14	TGTGCTAGTGGTGCTTGGCAGGGGCACACTGAAGCTTTCTTT	CASGAWQGHTEAFF